Presented here are 23 T cell receptor beta chains from one specimen sequenced in a study of T cells in Graves' hyperthyroidism and ophthalmopathy. What was amplified from RNA transcripts were TCR beta CDR3 regions. Researchers ran a first-round RT-PCR on the TCR CDR3 using the HTBI primer set. From the multiplex PCR reads, TCRdb called clonotypes with MiXCR, one entry per CDR3 protein. The table records about 350,000 distinct CDR3 sequences, approximately 13% of them present only once. What was sequenced was blood. These receptors came from a woman in her forties with Graves' ophthalmopathy.

In its sample, this clonotype was seen many times. This chain connects TRBV9 to TRBJ1-6; unclear D gene. CDR3 size: 15 residues. V dropped 4 bases and J dropped 9 bases, with 17 bases sitting between them. Per the germline V gene, CDR1 is SGDLS and CDR2 is YYNGEE. The DNA of the CDR3 is TGTGCCAGCAGCCTGCTCGAGGTCGCCGGTTCACCCCTCCACTTT. The encoded protein is CASSLLEVAGSPLHF.

This clonotype occurred a few times. The gene calls are TRBV29-1 and TRBJ2-3; D may be TRBD2 (7 bases). The CDR3 runs to 13 residues. Germline lookup yields CDR1 SQVTM and CDR2 ANQGSEA. Trimming took 4 bases from V and 3 from J, leaving 11 bases between them. Here the CDR3 DNA reads TGCAGCGTTGGGCGGGGGCCGACAGATACGCAGTATTTT. Residues: CSVGRGPTDTQYF.

This clonotype has at least ten counts. This chain uses TRBV6-1 with TRBJ2-3; 7 bases fit TRBD2. The CDR3 is made up of 13 amino acids. The V gene's germline CDR1 is MNHNS and CDR2 SASEGT. Germline trimming cut 7 bases from V and 2 bases from J; bases unmatched to any gene: 3. The CDR3 DNA reads TGTGCCAGCATCGGGGGGATCACAGATACGCAGTATTTT. Its translation is CASIGGITDTQYF.

This clonotype was counted many times. The chain carries TRBV20-1 and TRBJ2-1, with 9 bases that match TRBD1. Per the germline V gene, CDR1 is DFQATT and CDR2 is SNEGSKA (reference sequence). This CDR3 is 15 amino acids long. V shed 6 bases and J 4 bases; nucleotides not matched to a gene: 10. CDR3 sequence: CSAPTGTGRYNEQFF. In DNA form, the CDR3 reads TGCAGTGCCCCCACTGGGACAGGGCGTTACAATGAGCAGTTCTTC.

About this clonotype itself: Germline and junction disagree at one end, which may indicate a read error. The chain employs TRBV28 and TRBJ1-1; D gene ambiguous. The germline CDR1 and CDR2 sequences are MDHEN and SYDVKM. The CDR3 spans 15 residues. CDR3 DNA: TGCGCCAGCAGCCAAAGTGGAGCACCATTGCCTGAAGCTTTCTTT. Its protein is CASSQSGAPLPEAFF.

This clonotype was observed many times. The J gene is TRBJ1-6, the V gene TRBV7-8; the D is unclear. Per germline, CDR1 SGHVS and CDR2 FQNEAQ. The CDR3 runs 18 residues. The V gene lost 7 bases and the J gene lost 2 bases, with 21 bases spanning the gap. CDR3 residues: CASTLIGSRSTYNSPLHF. Here the CDR3 DNA reads TGTGCCAGCACGCTTATAGGATCCCGAAGCACCTATAATTCACCCCTCCACTTT.

The genes are TRBV2 and TRBJ2-7; D may be TRBD2 (6 bases). Trimming cost V 7 bases and J 1 base, with 14 bases left between them. The germline V gene encodes CDR1 SNHLY and CDR2 FYNNEI. CDR3 length: 14 residues. Here the CDR3 reads CASTDGGLSYEQYF. CDR3 DNA: TGTGCCAGCACCGACGGGGGTTTGTCCTACGAGCAGTACTTC.

This clonotype has a handful of counts. The chain recombines TRBV6-1 with TRBJ2-3, with 7 bases matching TRBD1. The CDR3 covers 16 residues. Germline CDR1 MNHNS, CDR2 SASEGT. V was clipped by 5 bases and J by 6 bases; unmatched bases: 14. CDR3 sequence (DNA): TGTGCCAGCAGTTCCCGGACAGGCCCGCGTGTTGATACGCAGTATTTT. Translation gives CASSSRTGPRVDTQYF.

This chain's CDR3 is CSATSLAGHVGNQPQHF. The CDR3 nucleotides are TGCAGTGCTACCTCTTTGGCGGGACACGTGGGCAATCAGCCCCAGCATTTT. The V call is TRBV20-1, the J call TRBJ1-5; possibly TRBD1 for D (6 bases). The CDR3 loop spans 17 amino acids. Germline V lookup: CDR1 DFQATT, CDR2 SNEGSKA (reference sequence). Trimming removed 4 bases from V and 2 bases from J, with 21 bases in between.

The rearrangement joins TRBV20-1 to TRBJ2-7; D is perhaps TRBD2 (6 bases). V lost 1 base and J 4 bases, leaving 14 bases between the germline ends. This CDR3 has 14 residues. Looked up from germline, CDR1 is DFQATT and CDR2 is SNEGSKA (reference sequence). CDR3: CSARASRGTYEQYF. The CDR3 bases are TGCAGTGCTAGAGCATCCCGGGGGACTTACGAGCAGTACTTC.

This clonotype was picked up many times. The rearrangement links TRBV13 to TRBJ2-2; possible D gene TRBD2, 5 bases. The V gene lost 2 bases and the J gene lost 7 bases, with 11 bases spanning the gap. There are 14 residues in the CDR3. Germline V gene data show CDR1 as PRHDT and CDR2 as FYEKMQ (reference sequence). The CDR3 spells CASSLFAEVGELFF. For the CDR3, the DNA is TGTGCCAGCAGCTTATTTGCGGAGGTCGGGGAGCTGTTTTTT.

CDR3 protein: CASSFHRDPLHF. CDR3 DNA: TGTGCCAGCAGTTTCCACCGGGACCCCCTCCACTTT. This chain joins TRBV28 and TRBJ1-6; tentatively, D is TRBD1 (5 bases). Per germline, CDR1 MDHEN and CDR2 SYDVKM. The V gene lost 3 bases and the J gene lost 13 bases, with 10 bases spanning the gap. The CDR3 is 12 residues long.

This clonotype occurred many times. The CDR3 loop is CASSATGDRRDEKLFF. As DNA, the CDR3 is TGTGCCAGCAGTGCTACCGGAGACAGGAGGGATGAAAAACTGTTTTTT. V gene TRBV2 combines with J gene TRBJ1-4; TRBD1 is a possible D gene (6 bases). CDR3 length: 16 amino acids. V lost 4 bases and J 6 bases, leaving 18 bases between the germline ends. Germline CDR1 reads SNHLY; CDR2 reads FYNNEI.

There are a few counts of this clonotype. V and J are TRBV4-1 and TRBJ2-7, with D possibly being TRBD1 or TRBD2 (5 bases each). This CDR3 region has 17 residues. V lost 2 bases, J lost 0 bases, and 17 bases lay in between. Germline V gene data show CDR1 as MGHRA and CDR2 as YSYEKL. CDR3 in DNA: TGCGCCAGCAGCCAATTTATGGGGGTAGTAAGCTCCTACGAGCAGTACTTC. It is translated as CASSQFMGVVSSYEQYF.

This clonotype appeared a few times. This rearrangement joins TRBV9 to TRBJ1-1; D may be TRBD1 (6 bases). The CDR3 is 18 amino acids. Germline CDR1 reads SGDLS; CDR2 reads YYNGEE. V lost 0 bases and J lost 4, with 22 bases in between. CDR3 amino acids: CASSVAVGGGSGSTEAFF. The CDR3 DNA reads as TGTGCCAGCAGCGTAGCTGTCGGGGGCGGGAGTGGGAGCACTGAAGCTTTCTTT.

The V call is TRBV10-1, the J call TRBJ2-2; D is unclear. The CDR3 is 13 amino acids. From germline, CDR1 is WNHNN and CDR2 SYGVQD (reference sequence). V was clipped by 5 bases and J by 0 bases, with 4 bases between them. The CDR3 nucleotides read TGCGCCAGCAGTAACGCGAACACCGGGGAGCTGTTTTTT. It encodes CASSNANTGELFF.

This clonotype was recorded once. The chain is built from TRBV14 and TRBJ1-1, with unresolved D. Trimming removed 3 bases at V and 1 base at J, with 12 bases between. The CDR3 loop spans 15 amino acids. The germline CDR1 and CDR2 sequences are SGHDN and FVKESK. CDR3 region: CASSHRANKNTEAFF. CDR3 sequence (DNA): TGTGCCAGCAGCCATCGGGCGAATAAGAACACTGAAGCTTTCTTT.

This clonotype was counted only a few times. A far larger clone is just one base off, so this is likely a read error. V gene TRBV12-3 or TRBV12-4 combines with J gene TRBJ1-5; D is undetermined. The CDR3 has 14 residues. V was cut by 3 bases and J by 5 bases, with 11 bases left in between. As DNA, the CDR3 is TGTGCCAGCAGTTTGTCGGGGAGCGATCAGCCCCAGCATTTT. Translation gives CASSLSGSDQPQHF.

This clonotype was seen many times. This chain joins TRBV12-5 and TRBJ1-1; no firm D call. Trimming left V 0 bases short and J 11 bases short, with 10 bases between. This CDR3 is 12 amino acids long. Germline lookup yields CDR1 LGHNT and CDR2 FRNRAP. DNA for the CDR3: TGTGCTAGTGGTTTGGTATTCAGAGGGGCTTTCTTT. Translation gives CASGLVFRGAFF.

The chain recombines TRBV29-1 with TRBJ1-1; perhaps TRBD1 as D (5 bases). This CDR3 has 11 residues. Trimming stripped 3 bases from V and 8 bases from J, with 10 bases between. Germline CDR1 reads SQVTM; CDR2 reads ANQGSEA. DNA of the CDR3: TGCAGCGTTGAGGGGGGGGTAGAAGCTTTCTTT. It codes for CSVEGGVEAFF.

This clonotype has at least ten counts. CDR3 nucleotides: TGTGCCAGCAGTGTATGGCTTTCCTACGAGCAGTACTTC. It specifies CASSVWLSYEQYF. The chain joins TRBV2 to TRBJ2-7; no definite D call. The germline V gene has CDR1 SNHLY and CDR2 FYNNEI. The CDR3 has 13 amino acids. V lost 4 bases and J 1 base, leaving 8 bases between the germline ends.

The chain has TRBV5-5 and TRBJ1-5, with D possibly being TRBD1 (5 bases). The CDR3 sequence is 13 residues long. Trimming took off 0 bases at V and 6 bases at J, with 7 bases between the two ends. Germline V gene sequence: CDR1 SGHKS, CDR2 YYEKEE (reference sequence). This chain's CDR3 is CASSLEGTQPQHF. For the CDR3, the DNA is TGTGCCAGCAGCTTGGAGGGGACTCAGCCCCAGCATTTT.

At least ten counts were recorded for this clonotype. The chain combines TRBV12-3 or TRBV12-4 with TRBJ1-2; D unresolved. V lost 4 bases to trimming and J lost 4 bases, with 16 bases between them. This CDR3 contains 15 residues. CDR3 residues: CASSSGLGVVYGYTF. As DNA, the CDR3 is TGTGCCAGCAGTTCCGGCTTAGGAGTAGTCTATGGCTACACCTTC.